The 32 T cell receptor beta chains in this list originate from one sample, sequenced in a study of OX40 agonist ivuxolimab in advanced cancers. Some clones are missing from TCRdb's copy, which holds only in-frame ones; the method was immunoSEQ multiplex PCR. The sample consists of 40,000 to 60,000 clones, over 85% of them appearing once. This specimen was CD4+ or CD8+ T cells sorted from blood, taken in a trial of the OX40 agonist ivuxolimab. The receptor source for this set is an adult with an advanced solid tumor such as melanoma, head and neck, liver or kidney cancer.

The chain links TRBV15 to TRBJ2-3; D uncertain. The germline gives CDR1 LNHNV, CDR2 YYDKDF (reference sequence). V gave up 1 base and J gave up 3 bases, with 8 bases separating them. This CDR3 comprises 14 residues. The CDR3 loop is CATSRVRGTDTQYF. Written as DNA, the CDR3 is TGTGCCACCAGCAGAGTGCGCGGTACAGATACGCAGTATTTT.

The V call is TRBV4-2, the J call TRBJ1-6, with a possible D match to TRBD1 (5 bases). Between the trimmed V and J ends, which lost 4 bases and 7 bases, there was a span of 14 bases. CDR1 is LGHNA and CDR2 is YNFKEQ in the germline V gene. The CDR3 consists of 15 residues. The CDR3 loop reads CASSRDGDLNSPLHF. The DNA of the CDR3 is TGTGCCAGCAGCCGGGACGGCGATCTGAATTCACCCCTCCACTTT.

The CDR3 loop is CASSEGQGAYEQYF. The CDR3 coding sequence is TGCGCCAGCAGCGAAGGACAGGGGGCCTACGAGCAGTACTTC. The rearrangement joins TRBV5-1 to TRBJ2-7; 10 bases are a match to TRBD1. Trimming cost V 4 bases and J 2 bases; bases outside gene matches: 3. The CDR3 is 14 residues long. Germline CDR1 reads SGHRS; CDR2 reads YFSETQ.

The chain carries TRBV6-4 and TRBJ2-3; D is ambiguous. CDR3 length: 12 amino acids. The germline V gene encodes CDR1 MRHNA and CDR2 SNTAGT. The V end was cut by 2 bases, the J end by 8 bases, with 8 bases between. This CDR3 reads CASSDVPGTQYF. CDR3 nucleotide sequence: TGTGCCAGCAGTGACGTGCCCGGTACGCAGTATTTT.

The chain is built from TRBV4-2 and TRBJ2-7, with D perhaps being TRBD1 or TRBD2 (5 bases each). With 3 bases removed from V and 4 bases from J, the gap between germline ends came to 10 bases. The CDR3 length is 13 residues. Germline CDR1 reads LGHNA; CDR2 reads YNFKEQ. The CDR3, as DNA: TGTGCCAGCAGCCAGGGCAGGGAGTACGAGCAGTACTTC. Translated, it gives CASSQGREYEQYF.

This clone occurred once. The chain carries TRBV6-1 and TRBJ1-1; D is ambiguous. The germline CDR1 and CDR2 sequences are MNHNS and SASEGT. The V end lost 3 bases, the J end lost 6 bases, and 17 bases lay between the germline ends. The CDR3 consists of 15 residues. The CDR3 sequence: CASSDSGITGPEAFF. The CDR3 DNA sequence: TGTGCCAGCAGTGATTCTGGAATCACCGGGCCTGAAGCTTTCTTT.

The V and J genes are TRBV7-2 and TRBJ2-7; TRBD2 is a possible D gene (6 bases). CDR3 length equals 15 residues. CDR1 and CDR2 from the germline V gene are SGHTA and FQGNSA. The V end was cut by 5 bases, the J end by 0 bases, with 14 bases between. The CDR3 sequence is CASSISGATSYEQYF. For the CDR3, the DNA is TGTGCCAGCAGCATTAGCGGCGCCACCTCCTACGAGCAGTACTTC.

This clone was seen a few times. V is TRBV10-2 and J is TRBJ2-4; D might be TRBD1 or TRBD2, each matching 5 bases. There are 13 residues in the CDR3. Trimming took 4 bases from V and 8 from J, leaving 12 bases between them. Germline V gene sequence: CDR1 WSHSY, CDR2 SAAADI. The CDR3, as DNA: TGCGCCAGCAGTGGGGGACCTGTAGACATTCAGTACTTC. Amino acids: CASSGGPVDIQYF.

The chain has TRBV28 and TRBJ1-1, with 7 bases matching TRBD1. V gave up 6 bases and J gave up 7 bases; unmatched junction bases: 8. Per the germline V gene, CDR1 is MDHEN and CDR2 is SYDVKM. The CDR3 has 13 amino acids. The CDR3 protein is CASSQTGRGEAFF. CDR3 coding DNA: TGTGCCAGCAGCCAGACAGGGAGGGGTGAAGCTTTCTTT.

V usage is TRBV6-5 and J usage is TRBJ1-4; D gene unclear. Trimming removed 6 bases from V and 8 bases from J, with 16 bases in between. The CDR3 extends over 14 amino acids. CDR1 and CDR2 (germline): MNHEY, SVGAGI. The CDR3 protein is CASSSMVLDEKLFF. The CDR3 nucleotides are TGTGCCAGCAGCTCTATGGTCCTGGACGAAAAACTGTTTTTT.

The chain couples TRBV30 to TRBJ2-5; TRBD1 agrees at 7 bases. The germline gives CDR1 GTSNPN, CDR2 SVGIG (reference sequence). The V segment lost 0 bases and the J segment 1 base; nucleotides outside the gene matches: 5. This CDR3 comprises 15 residues. For the CDR3, the DNA is TGTGCCTGGAGTGTAGATTGGACAGGCCAAGAGACCCAGTACTTC. Its protein product is CAWSVDWTGQETQYF.

The V gene is TRBV10-3, the J gene TRBJ1-2, with D perhaps TRBD1 (6 bases). The V end was cut by 0 bases, the J end by 8 bases, with 13 bases between. This CDR3 spans 14 amino acids. Germline loops: CDR1 ENHRY, CDR2 SYGVKD. The CDR3 DNA follows: TGTGCCATCAGTGAGTCGTCGGACAGCCCAGGCTACACCTTC. It is translated as CAISESSDSPGYTF.

This chain links TRBV6-5 with TRBJ2-7; D possibly uses TRBD1 or TRBD2 (5 bases each). The germline V gene encodes CDR1 MNHEY and CDR2 SVGAGI. This CDR3 has 14 amino acids. V was shortened by 5 bases and J by 2 bases, with 13 bases between the two germline ends. The CDR3 DNA follows: TGTGCCAGCAGTACCGGGACCAATACCTACGAGCAGTACTTC. Translated: CASSTGTNTYEQYF.

In its sample, this clone was seen once. The CDR3 reads CASSLRDSRYQYQETQYF. The CDR3 DNA is TGTGCCAGCAGCTTACGGGACTCCCGATACCAGTACCAAGAGACCCAGTACTTC. The V call is TRBV7-2, the J call TRBJ2-5; weak D call: TRBD2 (6 bases). CDR1 and CDR2 from the germline V gene are SGHTA and FQGNSA. This CDR3 is 18 amino acids long. The ends were cut back, 2 bases at V and 0 bases at J, with 19 bases in the middle. Filled out from reference TRBV7-2 and TRBJ2-5, the complete variable domain reads GAGVSQSPSNKVTEKGKDVELRCDPISGHTALYWYRQSLGQGLEFLIYFQGNSAPDKSGLPSDRFSAERTGGSVSTLTIQRTQQEDSAVYLCASSLRDSRYQYQETQYFGPGTRLLVL.

The chain carries TRBV7-9 and TRBJ2-7, with D perhaps TRBD1 or TRBD2 (6 bases each). Trimming stripped 5 bases from V and 6 bases from J, with 14 bases between. The CDR3 is 13 residues long. Germline values: CDR1 SEHNR, CDR2 FQNEAQ (reference sequence). CDR3 bases: TGTGCCAGCAGCCCGGGGGCCAGGGGCGAGCAGTACTTC. Amino acid sequence: CASSPGARGEQYF.

This clone was picked up one time. V usage is TRBV5-6 and J usage is TRBJ2-7, with D possibly being TRBD1 or TRBD2 (6 bases each). The germline V gene has CDR1 SGHDT and CDR2 YYEEEE. The CDR3 has 14 amino acids. V shed 1 base and J shed 3 bases, with 11 bases lying between them. The CDR3 DNA follows: TGTGCCAGCAGCTTGTGGAGGGACAACTACGAGCAGTACTTC. Translating gives CASSLWRDNYEQYF.

The V gene is TRBV6-6, the J gene TRBJ2-3; 9 bases map to TRBD1. In germline, CDR1 is MNHNY, CDR2 SVGAGI (reference sequence). The CDR3 length is 15 residues. The V segment lost 8 bases and the J segment 1 base; nucleotides outside the gene matches: 7. CDR3 DNA sequence: TGTGCCAGCGGGATAAACAGGGGGCGCACAGATACGCAGTATTTT. Amino acid sequence: CASGINRGRTDTQYF.

V is TRBV7-9 and J is TRBJ1-6; D ambiguous. V was shortened by 5 bases and J by 7 bases, with 12 bases between the two germline ends. This CDR3 has 14 amino acids. Germline CDR1 SEHNR, CDR2 FQNEAQ (reference sequence). As DNA, the CDR3 is TGTGCCAGCAGCCCGGGCCAGACCAATTCACCCCTCCACTTT. Translated: CASSPGQTNSPLHF.

The chain recombines TRBV9 with TRBJ2-5; 7 bases fit TRBD2. The CDR3 covers 15 residues. The V and J ends lost 3 bases and 0 bases, in that order; junction bases with no gene match: 5. Per the germline V gene, CDR1 is SGDLS and CDR2 is YYNGEE. Here the CDR3 DNA reads TGTGCCAGCAGCGCATCCGGGACTAACCAAGAGACCCAGTACTTC. It specifies CASSASGTNQETQYF.

V is TRBV6-5 and J is TRBJ2-1; 9 bases map to TRBD2. With V trimmed by 0 bases and J by 5 bases, 5 bases remained unmatched. CDR3 length equals 16 residues. Germline loops: CDR1 MNHEY, CDR2 SVGAGI. The CDR3 DNA sequence: TGTGCCAGCAGTTACTCCTTAGCGGGGGTAAACAATGAGCAGTTCTTC. It yields the protein CASSYSLAGVNNEQFF.

The chain employs TRBV4-3 and TRBJ2-3, with a tentative D call TRBD2 (6 bases). Germline V gene lookup returns CDR1 LGHNA and CDR2 YSLEER. Trimming cost V 1 base and J 6 bases, with 20 bases left between them. CDR3 length: 17 amino acids. The CDR3 is CASSQVIRDSPGDTQYF. CDR3 in DNA: TGCGCCAGCAGCCAAGTAATTAGGGACTCACCCGGGGATACGCAGTATTTT.

The gene calls are TRBV6-5 and TRBJ2-1; D could derive from TRBD1 or TRBD2 (5 bases each). Per germline, CDR1 MNHEY and CDR2 SVGAGI. V was clipped by 0 bases and J by 3 bases, with 9 bases between them. This CDR3 region has 15 residues. The DNA of the CDR3 is TGTGCCAGCAGTTACTCTGGGGGAAGCTACAATGAGCAGTTCTTC. Protein: CASSYSGGSYNEQFF.

In its sample, this clone was seen once. The chain joins TRBV9 to TRBJ1-1; 7 nucleotides line up with TRBD1. V lost 3 bases, J lost 6 bases, and 11 bases stayed unmatched. The CDR3 extends over 15 amino acids. The germline gives CDR1 SGDLS, CDR2 YYNGEE. The CDR3 sequence is CASSAGGGWSAEAFF. As DNA, the CDR3 is TGTGCCAGCAGCGCCGGAGGGGGCTGGAGTGCTGAAGCTTTCTTT.

In this sample, this clone turned up a few times. The rearrangement links TRBV30 to TRBJ2-3, with D maybe TRBD1 (6 bases). Germline V gene sequence: CDR1 GTSNPN, CDR2 SVGIG (reference sequence). This CDR3 is 14 amino acids long. Deletions cut 3 bases from V and 2 bases from J, with 12 bases between. CDR3 coding DNA: TGTGCCTGGAGCGCAGGGGTCCTCACAGATACGCAGTATTTT. Residues: CAWSAGVLTDTQYF.

This clone was found once. The genes are TRBV4-1 and TRBJ1-1, with D perhaps matching TRBD1 (5 bases). The V and J ends lost 3 bases and 2 bases respectively, with 13 bases between them. There are 15 residues in the CDR3. Germline V gene lookup returns CDR1 MGHRA and CDR2 YSYEKL. DNA of the CDR3: TGCGCCAGCAGCCATGACAGCTACTTAAACACTGAAGCTTTCTTT. Its protein is CASSHDSYLNTEAFF.

The chain is built from TRBV27 and TRBJ1-5; D may be TRBD1 (5 bases). The CDR3 is 13 residues long. V gave up 6 bases and J gave up 5 bases, with 11 bases separating them. The germline CDR1 and CDR2 sequences are MNHEY and SMNVEV (reference sequence). CDR3 protein: CASRSRAHQPQHF. The CDR3 DNA sequence: TGTGCCAGCAGAAGCAGGGCCCATCAGCCCCAGCATTTT.

A remark on this clone: The junction differs from germline at one of its ends, possibly a read error. The chain recombines TRBV7-7 with TRBJ1-2; 7 nucleotides align to TRBD1. The CDR3 is 14 residues long. Germline-derived CDR1 and CDR2 are SSHAT and FNYEAQ (reference sequence). The CDR3 reads CASSRDVTGDGYTF. CDR3 in DNA: TGTGCTAGCAGCCGGGACGTTACAGGGGATGGCTACACCTTC.

This sequence joins TRBV19 and TRBJ2-1; D possibly corresponds to TRBD1 (6 bases). The CDR3 runs to 19 residues. Germline loops: CDR1 LNHDA, CDR2 SQIVND (reference sequence). V lost 4 bases to trimming and J lost 0 bases, with 22 bases between them. The CDR3 protein is CASSKGEGGGLGSYNEQFF. DNA of the CDR3: TGTGCCAGTAGTAAGGGTGAAGGGGGTGGGCTTGGCTCCTACAATGAGCAGTTCTTC.

The chain links TRBV9 to TRBJ2-2; no clear D gene. With 3 bases removed from V and 0 bases from J, the gap between germline ends came to 12 bases. This CDR3 spans 16 amino acids. CDR1 is SGDLS and CDR2 is YYNGEE in the germline V gene. CDR3 in amino acids: CASSGLGPANTGELFF. The CDR3 coding sequence is TGTGCCAGCAGCGGGCTCGGTCCCGCGAACACCGGGGAGCTGTTTTTT.

V gene TRBV28 combines with J gene TRBJ2-7, with D tentatively TRBD1 (6 bases). CDR1 and CDR2 from the germline V gene are MDHEN and SYDVKM. CDR3 length: 13 amino acids. V was shortened by 4 bases and J by 3 bases, with 10 bases between the two germline ends. CDR3 in DNA: TGTGCCAGCAGTTCGACAGGTAACTACGAGCAGTACTTC. This sequence encodes CASSSTGNYEQYF.

The rearrangement links TRBV29-1 to TRBJ1-4, with a weak D call TRBD1 (6 bases). CDR3 length: 13 amino acids. Trimming stripped 6 bases from V and 7 bases from J, with 15 bases between. CDR1 is SQVTM and CDR2 is ANQGSEA in the germline V gene. The DNA of the CDR3 is TGCAGCGTGGTCACCCGGGACACTGAAAAACTGTTTTTT. Translating it yields CSVVTRDTEKLFF.

This CDR3 is CAWSAHRMDYGYTF. The CDR3 DNA reads TGTGCCTGGAGTGCCCATCGTATGGACTATGGCTACACCTTC. The chain has TRBV30 and TRBJ1-2; unclear D gene. V was clipped by 1 base and J by 3 bases, with 12 bases between them. Looked up from germline, CDR1 is GTSNPN and CDR2 is SVGIG (reference sequence). This CDR3 contains 14 residues.